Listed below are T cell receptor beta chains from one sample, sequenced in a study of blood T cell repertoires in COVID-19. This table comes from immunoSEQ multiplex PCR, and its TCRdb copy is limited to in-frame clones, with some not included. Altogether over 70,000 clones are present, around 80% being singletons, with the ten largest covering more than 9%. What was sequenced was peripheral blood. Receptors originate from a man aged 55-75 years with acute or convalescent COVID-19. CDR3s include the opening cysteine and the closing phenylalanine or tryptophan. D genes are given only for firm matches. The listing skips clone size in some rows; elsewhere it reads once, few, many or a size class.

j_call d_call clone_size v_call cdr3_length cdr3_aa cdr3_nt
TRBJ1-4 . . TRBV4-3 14 CASSQDQTGEKLFF TGCGCCAGCAGCCAAGATCAGACAGGTGAAAAACTGTTTTTT
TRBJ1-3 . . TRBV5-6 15 CASSFAGTTGNTIYF TGTGCCAGCAGCTTTGCTGGGACTACTGGAAACACCATATATTTT
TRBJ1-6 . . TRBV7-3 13 CASSAQGHSPLHF TGTGCCAGCAGCGCGCAGGGGCACTCACCCCTCCACTTT
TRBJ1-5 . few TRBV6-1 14 CASSDSGANQPQHF TGTGCCAGCAGTGATTCAGGGGCCAATCAGCCCCAGCATTTT
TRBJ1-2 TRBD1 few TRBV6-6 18 CASSPQKRWDSTNYGYTF TGTGCCAGCAGTCCCCAGAAGAGGTGGGACAGCACTAACTATGGCTACACCTTC
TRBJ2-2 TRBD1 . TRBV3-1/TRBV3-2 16 CAGRGPGQGNTGELFF TGTGCCGGTAGGGGTCCGGGACAGGGAAACACCGGGGAGCTGTTTTTT
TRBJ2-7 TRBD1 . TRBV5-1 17 CASSLNPGQGGSYEQYF TGCGCCAGCAGCTTAAACCCTGGACAGGGCGGTAGTTACGAGCAGTACTTC
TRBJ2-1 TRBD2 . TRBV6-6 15 CASSYSLAGNNEQFF TGTGCCAGCAGTTACTCGTTAGCGGGGAACAATGAGCAGTTCTTC
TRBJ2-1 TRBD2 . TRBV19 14 CASSPGGFLNEQFF TGTGCCAGTAGCCCGGGGGGTTTTCTCAATGAGCAGTTCTTC
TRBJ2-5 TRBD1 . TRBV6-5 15 CASTRNRGQQETQYF TGTGCCAGCACGAGAAACAGGGGGCAGCAAGAGACCCAGTACTTC
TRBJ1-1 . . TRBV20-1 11 CSARATAEAFF TGCAGTGCTAGAGCTACCGCTGAAGCTTTCTTT
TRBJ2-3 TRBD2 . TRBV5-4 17 CASSAGTSGRLTDTQYF TGTGCCAGCAGCGCCGGGACTAGCGGGAGATTAACAGATACGCAGTATTTT
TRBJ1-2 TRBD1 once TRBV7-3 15 CASSLRAGGDYGYTF TGTGCCAGCAGCTTAAGGGCAGGGGGTGACTATGGCTACACCTTC
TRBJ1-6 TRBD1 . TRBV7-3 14 CASSRDSDYSPLHF TGTGCCAGCAGCCGGGACAGCGATTACTCACCCCTCCACTTT
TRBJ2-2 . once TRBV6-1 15 CASSSGRSNTGELFF TGTGCCAGCAGTTCAGGGAGGTCGAACACCGGGGAGCTGTTTTTT
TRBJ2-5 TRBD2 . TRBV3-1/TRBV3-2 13 CASSHRLAETQYF TGTGCCAGCAGCCACCGACTAGCGGAGACCCAGTACTTC
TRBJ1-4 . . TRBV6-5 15 CASRAPGLFNEKLFF TGTGCCAGCAGGGCCCCAGGGCTGTTTAATGAAAAACTGTTTTTT
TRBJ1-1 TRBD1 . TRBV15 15 CATSRDTGRGLKAFF TGTGCCACCAGCAGAGATACAGGCAGGGGGCTTAAAGCTTTCTTT
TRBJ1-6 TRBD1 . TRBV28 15 CASSLQGGMNSPLHF TGTGCCAGCAGTTTACAGGGGGGAATGAATTCACCCCTCCACTTT
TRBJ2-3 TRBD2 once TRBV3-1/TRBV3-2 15 CASSQSGGGTDTQYF TGTGCCAGCAGCCAGTCGGGGGGGGGCACAGATACGCAGTATTTT
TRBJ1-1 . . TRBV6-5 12 CASSRRGTEAFF TGTGCCAGCAGTAGGCGGGGCACTGAAGCTTTCTTT
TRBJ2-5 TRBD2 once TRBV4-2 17 CASSQPGLAGAQETQYF TGTGCCAGCAGCCAACCAGGACTAGCGGGGGCCCAAGAGACCCAGTACTTC
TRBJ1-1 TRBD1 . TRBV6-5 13 CATNRGHHTEAFF TGTGCCACGAACAGGGGGCATCACACTGAAGCTTTCTTT
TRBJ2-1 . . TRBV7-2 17 CASSSPGRLVSGNEQFF TGTGCCAGCAGCTCACCCGGGAGACTAGTTTCGGGCAATGAGCAGTTCTTC
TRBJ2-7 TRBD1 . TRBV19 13 CASSIQQGIEQYF TGTGCCAGTAGTATCCAACAGGGGATCGAGCAGTACTTC
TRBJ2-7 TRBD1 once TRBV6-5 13 CASSRPTGNEQYF TGTGCCAGCAGCCGGCCGACAGGGAACGAGCAGTACTTC
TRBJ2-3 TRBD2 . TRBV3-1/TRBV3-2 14 CASRGSGGVDTQYF TGTGCCAGCAGGGGTAGCGGGGGGGTAGATACGCAGTATTTT
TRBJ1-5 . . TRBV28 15 CASSLSRGKNQPQHF TGTGCCAGCAGTTTATCTCGGGGGAAGAATCAGCCCCAGCATTTT
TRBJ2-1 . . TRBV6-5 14 CASSRRASYNEQFF TGTGCCAGCAGCCGGAGGGCCTCCTACAATGAGCAGTTCTTC
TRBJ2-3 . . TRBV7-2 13 CASGGAGADTQYF TGTGCCAGCGGGGGGGCGGGGGCAGATACGCAGTATTTT
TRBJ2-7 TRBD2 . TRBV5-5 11 CASKSGNEQYF TGTGCCAGCAAAAGCGGGAACGAGCAGTACTTC
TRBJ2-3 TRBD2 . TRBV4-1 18 CASSQAGMTSGGADTQYF TGCGCCAGCAGCCAAGCAGGGATGACTAGCGGGGGGGCAGATACGCAGTATTTT